The clone carrying this T cell receptor (beta chain) was detected many times. This sample is part of a study of regulatory T cells in long-lasting Graves disease. CDR3-region Arm-PCR and iRepertoire HTBI primers produced the TCR beta libraries. A single record per CDR3 protein comes from TCRdb applying MiXCR to the multiplex PCR reads. The sample gives approximately 350,000 distinct CDR3 sequences, about 23% of which show up once; approximately 30% is in the top ten. Looked up from germline, CDR1 is MDHEN and CDR2 is SYDVKM. The V and J ends lost 7 bases and 0 bases respectively, with 4 bases between them. This CDR3 is built from 12 residues. Time point here: persistent/refractory GD, antithyroid drugs over 5 years with positive TRAb. PBMC RNA was the source of the TCR library.

This receptor was taken from a woman in her thirties or forties with Graves disease. The sample here was peripheral blood mononuclear cells (PBMCs), taken when the disease was refractory, from a patient treated with antithyroid drugs. This chain connects TRBV28 to TRBJ1-3; no clear D. The CDR3 loop reads CASTYSGNTIYF. The CDR3 coding sequence is TGTGCCAGCACTTACTCTGGAAACACCATATATTTT.